This T cell receptor (beta chain) derives from a study of control samples from healthy donors and cancer patients. CDR3 length: 14 residues. The junction had 4 bases not matched to a gene; V was cut back by 4 bases and J by 5 bases. In germline, CDR1 is SGHDN, CDR2 FVKESK. Only in-frame clones appear in the TCRdb table, and some are missing; sequencing was by immunoSEQ multiplex PCR. The data contain about 120,000 clones, about 92% of them singletons. Sequenced sample: PBMCs. The clonotype comes from a man at least 80 years old with head and neck cancer. The chain has TRBV14 and TRBJ2-5; TRBD1 matches 10 bases. The CDR3 DNA reads TGTGCCAGCAGCCCGACAGGGGGCTGGGAGACCCAGTACTTC. Protein: CASSPTGGWETQYF.